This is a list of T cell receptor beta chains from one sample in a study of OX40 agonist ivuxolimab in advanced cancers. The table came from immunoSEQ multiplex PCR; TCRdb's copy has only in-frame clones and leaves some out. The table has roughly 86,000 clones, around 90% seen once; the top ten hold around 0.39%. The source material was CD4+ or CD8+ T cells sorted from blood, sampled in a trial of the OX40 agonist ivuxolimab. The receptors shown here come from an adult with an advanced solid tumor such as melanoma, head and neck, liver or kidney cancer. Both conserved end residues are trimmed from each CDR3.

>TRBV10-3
AIRRTSGSISSYNEQF
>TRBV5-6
ASSRSFRQGEETQY
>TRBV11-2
ASSADYNSPLY
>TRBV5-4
ASSLTADATYNEQF
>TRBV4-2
ASSQDLNTEAF
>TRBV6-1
ASSEQGASGYT
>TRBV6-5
ASSRQGADGYT
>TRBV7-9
ASSLRGVEKLF
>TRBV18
ASSPGPQGSEQY
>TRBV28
ASSGQGEVGKRLF
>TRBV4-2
ASSQDRQGREQF
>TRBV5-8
ASSLEDRGIGGYT
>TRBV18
ASSPRAAGGSTDTQY
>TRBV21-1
ASSPAPTPSYGYT